This TCR beta chain is drawn from a study of beta chain features in type 1 diabetes. Study conclusions and caveats: A pattern of fewer insertions and more deletions at VDJ junctions was seen in type 1 diabetes patients. High-TCR-expressing cells could be over-represented by cDNA sequencing. Shortening of TCRB CDR3s, moderate but significant, appeared in all four CD4+ subsets of Type 1 diabetes patients.

This clone was counted a few times. Its target is unknown. What was sequenced were expressed TCRB transcripts, since all of the isolated RNA had been reverse transcribed. This table comes from immunoSEQ multiplex PCR, and its TCRdb copy is limited to in-frame clones, with some not included. The data show 600,000 to 700,000 clones, with 9.5% to 15% seen just once and 0.095% to 0.15% held by the top ten. The germline CDR1 and CDR2 sequences are SQVTM and ANQGSEA. The CDR3 covers 13 residues. The germline V and J ends were trimmed by 5 bases and 0 bases, with 8 bases remaining between them. The sequence came from a man between 25 and 39 years old with type 1 diabetes. The chain has TRBV29-1 and TRBJ2-1; maybe TRBD2 (5 bases). The sample was naive CD4+ T cells from blood. For the CDR3, the DNA is TGCAGCGTTCGGGCGGGCTCCTACAATGAGCAGTTCTTC. It encodes CSVRAGSYNEQFF.